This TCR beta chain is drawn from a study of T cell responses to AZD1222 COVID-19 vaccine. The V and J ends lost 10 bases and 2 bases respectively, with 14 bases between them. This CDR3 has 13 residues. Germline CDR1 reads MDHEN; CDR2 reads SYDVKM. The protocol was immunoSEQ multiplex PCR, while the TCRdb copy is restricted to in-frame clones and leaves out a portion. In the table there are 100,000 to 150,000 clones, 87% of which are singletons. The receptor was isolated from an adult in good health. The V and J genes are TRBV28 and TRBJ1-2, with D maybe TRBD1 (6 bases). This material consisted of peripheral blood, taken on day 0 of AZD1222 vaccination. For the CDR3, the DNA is TGTGCCAACCAGGACAGACACAACTATGGCTACACCTTC. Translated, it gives CANQDRHNYGYTF.